The source of this T cell receptor (beta chain) is a study of blood T cell repertoires in COVID-19. Sequencing used immunoSEQ multiplex PCR; TCRdb keeps in-frame clones, though not all of them. The table has about 170,000 clones, roughly 80% seen once. Germline CDR1 and CDR2: KGHSH and LQKENI. V was shortened by 7 bases and J by 2 bases, with 15 bases between the two germline ends. This CDR3 spans 15 amino acids. The chain uses TRBV18 and TRBJ1-3; D not resolved. The clonotype originates from a man in his 70s with active or convalescent COVID-19. Sequenced material: peripheral blood. This CDR3 is CASLLFGVTGNTIYF. The CDR3 DNA reads TGTGCCAGCTTACTCTTCGGGGTAACTGGAAACACCATATATTTT.